The T cell receptor beta chain under discussion was sequenced for a study of blood T cell repertoires in COVID-19. Study summary: Both acute and convalescent COVID-19 samples were obtained from the United States, Italy and Spain. From T cells, B-cell-depleted T cells, or PBMCs came the material, which was cDNA or gDNA.

Cohort assignment relied on participant-reported clinical history. As processed by the authors: Estimated nucleated cell counts came from reference gene primer amplification. The protocol was immunoSEQ multiplex PCR, while the TCRdb copy is restricted to in-frame clones and leaves out a portion. D and trimming were read from the DNA, whereas the V and J calls and clone size are those reported in that table. The sample gives a few hundred thousand clones, approximately 83% of which show up once; about 1.3% is in the top ten. V was cut by 6 bases and J by 1 base, with 13 bases left in between. This CDR3 region has 14 residues. The germline V gene encodes CDR1 SNHLY and CDR2 FYNNEI.

The rearrangement joins TRBV2 to TRBJ2-7; the D gene is possibly TRBD2 (6 bases). Specimen: PBMCs or T cells enriched from blood (not recorded which). This clonotype was obtained from a woman aged 35 to 49 with acute COVID-19. The CDR3 here is CASRRGRDSYEQYF. The CDR3 coding sequence is TGTGCCAGCAGAAGAGGGCGGGATTCCTACGAGCAGTACTTC.